This entry lists 20 T cell receptor beta chains sequenced from one sample in a study of T-cell memory formation after mild COVID-19. TCRdb reanalysed the 5' RACE reads using MiXCR and keeps one entry per CDR3 protein. The sample has approximately 580,000 distinct CDR3 sequences; roughly 21% are singletons. The sequencing sample was made of PBMCs or a T cell subset sorted from them (not recorded which). The receptors were gathered from an adult woman who had mild COVID-19 (a few samples of this study predate the infection). Cell type and time point are not known.

The J gene is TRBJ1-1, the V gene TRBV6-5, with D uncertain. This CDR3 spans 13 amino acids. The V gene's germline CDR1 is MNHEY and CDR2 SVGAGI. The V and J ends lost 2 bases and 3 bases respectively, with 7 bases between them. In nucleotides, the CDR3 is TGTGCCAGCAGTTACGCCAGAGACACTGAAGCTTTCTTT. Protein product: CASSYARDTEAFF.

The chain recombines TRBV7-2 with TRBJ2-6; D may be TRBD2 (6 bases). The V gene lost 5 bases and the J gene lost 0 bases, with 17 bases spanning the gap. From germline, CDR1 is SGHTA and CDR2 FQGNSA. The CDR3 consists of 18 residues. The CDR3 region has the DNA TGTGCCAGCAGCAAAACCGGGACTCCTCGCTCTGGGGCCAACGTCCTGACTTTC. Protein: CASSKTGTPRSGANVLTF.

The sample holds many counts of this clonotype. The rearrangement uses TRBV11-2 and TRBJ2-2, with 9 bases aligning to TRBD1. J gave up 4 bases and V 2 bases, and 2 bases lay outside the gene matches. Germline loops: CDR1 SGHAT, CDR2 FQNNGV. The CDR3 contains 15 residues. The CDR3 DNA sequence: TGTGCCAGCAGCTTAAAGACAGGGGGCACCGGGGAGCTGTTTTTT. It specifies CASSLKTGGTGELFF.

This clonotype was seen repeatedly, ten times or more. V gene TRBV4-1 combines with J gene TRBJ2-7, with 9 bases matching TRBD1. The length of the CDR3 is 17 residues. Germline lookup yields CDR1 MGHRA and CDR2 YSYEKL. V dropped 4 bases and J dropped 0; count of bases not matched to a gene: 10. The DNA of the CDR3 is TGCGCCAGCAGCCCATCAACCGGGACAGGGATCTCCTACGAGCAGTACTTC. This translates into CASSPSTGTGISYEQYF.

V and J are TRBV9 and TRBJ2-1; weak D call: TRBD2 (6 bases). Deletions cut 0 bases from V and 4 bases from J, with 14 bases between. Per the germline V gene, CDR1 is SGDLS and CDR2 is YYNGEE. CDR3 size: 16 residues. The CDR3 DNA is TGTGCCAGCAGCGTAGAGGCGGGGACCCCTTACAATGAGCAGTTCTTC. Translation gives CASSVEAGTPYNEQFF.

This clonotype was detected a few times. The J gene is TRBJ1-1, the V gene TRBV5-1; perhaps TRBD1 as D (5 bases). Germline loops: CDR1 SGHRS, CDR2 YFSETQ. The V end lost 0 bases, the J end lost 1 base, and 13 bases lay between the germline ends. CDR3 length: 16 amino acids. The CDR3: CASSLDGAGRNTEAFF. CDR3 coding DNA: TGCGCCAGCAGCTTGGATGGGGCAGGGAGGAACACTGAAGCTTTCTTT.

J is TRBJ1-1 and V is TRBV25-1; TRBD1 is a possible D gene (5 bases). The CDR3 is 13 amino acids. CDR1 MGHDK and CDR2 SYGVNS come from the germline V gene. Trimming removed 4 bases from V and 8 bases from J, with 14 bases in between. CDR3 sequence reads: CASSGGGASEAFF. For the CDR3, the DNA is TGTGCCAGCAGTGGAGGAGGGGCATCCGAAGCTTTCTTT.

This clonotype has a count of ten or more. This chain uses TRBV12-3 or TRBV12-4 with TRBJ2-7; D is undetermined. Trimming took off 6 bases at V and 7 bases at J, with 13 bases between the two ends. The CDR3 is 12 amino acids. This CDR3 is CASRSNGPEQYF. The CDR3 coding sequence is TGTGCCAGCAGATCGAACGGACCGGAGCAGTACTTC.

The chain carries TRBV29-1 and TRBJ2-7; TRBD2 is a possible D gene (6 bases). The CDR3 covers 14 residues. Germline CDR1 reads SQVTM; CDR2 reads ANQGSEA. V gave up 4 bases and J gave up 2 bases, with 15 bases separating them. The CDR3, as DNA: TGCAGCGTTGTGGTCGGGGGAAGGGCCTACGAGCAGTACTTC. Residues: CSVVVGGRAYEQYF.

This clonotype came up many times. The chain is built from TRBV12-3 or TRBV12-4 and TRBJ2-3; 8 positions match TRBD2. The CDR3 sequence is 14 residues long. V shed 6 bases and J 4 bases; nucleotides not matched to a gene: 6. CDR3 sequence (DNA): TGTGCCAGCAGAAATAGCGGGGTGGCAGATACGCAGTATTTT. Translation gives CASRNSGVADTQYF.

V is TRBV3-1 and J is TRBJ2-1, with 10 positions matching TRBD2. Germline V gene lookup returns CDR1 LGHDT and CDR2 YNNKEL (reference sequence). The V and J ends lost 4 bases and 6 bases, in that order; junction bases with no gene match: 6. CDR3 length equals 15 residues. The CDR3 is CASSRSGGEVNEQFF. The CDR3 nucleotides are TGTGCCAGCAGCCGAAGCGGGGGGGAAGTCAATGAGCAGTTCTTC.

This clonotype was picked up one time. The chain links TRBV9 to TRBJ2-1; 8 bases line up with TRBD2. In germline, CDR1 is SGDLS, CDR2 YYNGEE. This CDR3 contains 16 residues. Unmatched junction bases numbered 10, after V lost 4 bases and J lost 4 bases. CDR3 in DNA: TGTGCCAGCAGCCCCTCGGGACTAGTGGGGTACAATGAGCAGTTCTTC. Amino acid sequence: CASSPSGLVGYNEQFF. The full variable domain, its missing parts supplied by reference TRBV9 and TRBJ2-1, is DSGVTQTPKHLITATGQRVTLRCSPRSGDLSVYWYQQSLDQGLQFLIQYYNGEERAKGNILERFSAQQFPDLHSELNLSSLELGDSALYFCASSPSGLVGYNEQFFGPGTRLTVL.

This clonotype turned up a few times. This CDR3 is CASSQLAGPYEQYF. CDR3 DNA sequence: TGTGCCAGCAGCCAGCTAGCGGGCCCCTACGAGCAGTACTTC. The chain couples TRBV5-5 to TRBJ2-7, with 8 bases identical to TRBD2. The J segment lost 2 bases and the V segment lost 4 bases, leaving 5 bases of the junction unmatched. The germline gives CDR1 SGHKS, CDR2 YYEKEE (reference sequence). This CDR3 is built from 14 residues.

This clonotype was recorded a few times. The rearrangement joins TRBV7-9 to TRBJ1-1; no reliable D call. V lost 2 bases, J lost 4 bases, and 14 bases lay in between. CDR1 and CDR2 (germline): SEHNR, FQNEAQ (reference sequence). The CDR3 runs to 15 residues. Written as DNA, the CDR3 is TGTGCCAGCAGCTTAATCTTCCCCGAGGGCACTGAAGCTTTCTTT. Its protein is CASSLIFPEGTEAFF.

The chain recombines TRBV25-1 with TRBJ2-7; D is possibly TRBD2 (5 bases). Trimming left V 6 bases short and J 1 base short, with 13 bases between. Germline V gene sequence: CDR1 MGHDK, CDR2 SYGVNS. The length of the CDR3 is 14 residues. The CDR3 spells CASSSRGLSYEQYF. The DNA for the CDR3 is TGTGCCAGCAGCTCCCGCGGGTTATCCTACGAGCAGTACTTC.

In this sample, this clonotype turned up a few times. The chain has TRBV7-6 and TRBJ2-7, with 9 bases fitting TRBD2. Germline lookup yields CDR1 SGHVS and CDR2 FNYEAQ. V was clipped by 2 bases and J by 0 bases; unmatched bases: 8. The CDR3 sequence is 17 residues long. The CDR3 DNA sequence: TGTGCCAGCAGCTTACTCAGCGGGGGGACCAGCTCCTACGAGCAGTACTTC. Translation gives CASSLLSGGTSSYEQYF.

The V and J genes are TRBV5-6 and TRBJ2-3; possibly TRBD1 or TRBD2 for D (5 bases each). Germline V gene data show CDR1 as SGHDT and CDR2 as YYEEEE. V was trimmed by 2 bases and J by 1 base, leaving 11 bases between them. This CDR3 comprises 15 residues. The CDR3, as DNA: TGTGCCAGCAGCTTTCGGGACGGGGGCACAGATACGCAGTATTTT. It yields the protein CASSFRDGGTDTQYF.

V is TRBV20-1 and J is TRBJ2-7; D remains unclear. The V gene lost 0 bases and the J gene lost 3 bases, with 9 bases spanning the gap. The CDR3 covers 13 residues. Germline-derived CDR1 and CDR2 are DFQATT and SNEGSKA (reference sequence). The DNA for the CDR3 is TGCAGTGCTAGAGATTTGGAGCACTACGAGCAGTACTTC. It encodes CSARDLEHYEQYF.

The chain carries TRBV12-3 or TRBV12-4 and TRBJ2-2, with 16 nucleotides matching TRBD2. The length of the CDR3 is 19 residues. V dropped 5 bases and J dropped 5; count of bases not matched to a gene: 11. The CDR3 coding sequence is TGTGCCAGCAGTCGCCCGGGACTAGCGGGAGGGCCAGGTACCGGGGAGCTGTTTTTT. It encodes CASSRPGLAGGPGTGELFF.

This clonotype was seen more than once but under ten times. V usage is TRBV18 and J usage is TRBJ2-2, with 9 bases identical to TRBD2. In germline, CDR1 is KGHSH, CDR2 LQKENI. The length of the CDR3 is 16 residues. Germline trimming cut 4 bases from V and 7 bases from J; bases unmatched to any gene: 10. This chain's CDR3 is CASSRASGNPGGELFF. The CDR3 bases are TGTGCCAGCTCACGGGCTAGCGGGAACCCCGGCGGGGAGCTGTTTTTT.